These 19 T cell receptor beta chains came from one sample sequenced in a study of beta chain features in type 1 diabetes. Every bit of the isolated RNA underwent reverse transcription, so sequencing read expressed TCRB transcripts. The protocol was immunoSEQ multiplex PCR, while the TCRdb copy is restricted to in-frame clones and leaves out a portion. The sample includes 35,000 to 45,000 clones, roughly 64% of them seen just once. The specimen was Tregs from blood. The receptor source for this set is a woman aged 30 to 39 in good health.

Written as DNA, the CDR3 is TGTGCCAGCAGCGGGAGGAACGCGGGTCAAGAGACCCAGTACTTC. This codes for CASSGRNAGQETQYF. The rearrangement uses TRBV6-6 and TRBJ2-5, with 7 nucleotides matching TRBD2. Losses at the gene ends were 6 bases for V and 2 bases for J; bases not matched to a gene: 9. Germline CDR1 and CDR2: MNHNY and SVGAGI (reference sequence). The CDR3 consists of 15 residues.

The chain's CDR3 is CASSPGGAGANVLTF. The CDR3 nucleotides read TGTGCCAGCAGCCCAGGGGGCGCTGGGGCCAACGTCCTGACTTTC. V usage is TRBV28 and J usage is TRBJ2-6; 8 nucleotides agree with TRBD1. Germline V CDR1 and CDR2: MDHEN, SYDVKM. Trimming removed 6 bases from V and 2 bases from J; junction bases left unmatched: 3. CDR3 size: 15 residues.

This chain uses TRBV25-1 with TRBJ2-3; 9 nucleotides agree with TRBD2. The V segment lost 9 bases and the J segment 1 base; nucleotides outside the gene matches: 8. The CDR3 has 15 amino acids. CDR1 and CDR2 from the germline V gene are MGHDK and SYGVNS. The CDR3 DNA is TGTGCCAGGGAAGATCGGACTAGCGGCACAGATACGCAGTATTTT. It encodes CAREDRTSGTDTQYF.

V is TRBV9 and J is TRBJ2-3; 9 bases line up with TRBD2. V gave up 4 bases and J gave up 6 bases; unmatched junction bases: 12. The CDR3 is 16 amino acids. Per germline, CDR1 SGDLS and CDR2 YYNGEE. The CDR3 coding sequence is TGTGCCAGCAGCCCCAGGACTAGCGCTACCCTCGATACGCAGTATTTT. Its protein is CASSPRTSATLDTQYF.

The chain joins TRBV18 to TRBJ2-7, with TRBD2 matching 10 bases. Germline V gene lookup returns CDR1 KGHSH and CDR2 LQKENI. CDR3 length equals 15 residues. Trimming cost V 3 bases and J 3 bases; bases outside gene matches: 5. The CDR3 coding sequence is TGTGCCAGCTCACCCTCTCTAGCGGGAGTCTACGAGCAGTACTTC. Amino acids: CASSPSLAGVYEQYF.

This chain connects TRBV2 to TRBJ2-7; TRBD2 is a possible D gene (5 bases). The CDR3 is 13 amino acids. The V end was cut by 3 bases, the J end by 7 bases, with 13 bases between. In germline, CDR1 is SNHLY, CDR2 FYNNEI. In DNA, the CDR3 is TGTGCCAGCAGTGACGCACTAGGGCTTGAGCAGTACTTC. As protein: CASSDALGLEQYF.

This clone came up a few times. The chain uses TRBV5-1 and TRBJ2-2; 10 bases line up with TRBD1. V lost 0 bases to trimming and J lost 7 bases; unmatched junction nucleotides: 9. Per germline, CDR1 SGHRS and CDR2 YFSETQ. The CDR3 has 17 amino acids. CDR3 sequence: CASSLGPETGGVGELFF. The CDR3 DNA is TGCGCCAGCAGCTTGGGTCCCGAGACAGGGGGCGTCGGGGAGCTGTTTTTT.

J is TRBJ2-7 and V is TRBV4-3, with TRBD2 matching 9 bases. V was pared by 0 bases and J by 6 bases, with 6 bases of the junction left unmatched. CDR1 is LGHNA, CDR2 YSLEER, per germline. The CDR3 is 15 amino acids. CDR3 amino acids: CASSQDTAGGVEQYF. CDR3 in DNA: TGCGCCAGCAGCCAAGATACAGCGGGAGGTGTCGAGCAGTACTTC.

This chain connects TRBV10-3 to TRBJ2-1; TRBD2 aligns across 10 bases. CDR3 length equals 15 residues. Germline CDR1 reads ENHRY; CDR2 reads SYGVKD. V shed 6 bases and J 4 bases; nucleotides not matched to a gene: 6. CDR3 in amino acids: CAIRAGTSEYNEQFF. CDR3 nucleotides: TGTGCCATCAGAGCCGGGACTAGCGAATACAATGAGCAGTTCTTC.

This clone came up a few times. This chain links TRBV7-2 with TRBJ2-1; no clear D. V was shortened by 0 bases and J by 4 bases, with 13 bases between the two germline ends. Germline V gives CDR1 SGHTA, CDR2 FQGNSA. CDR3 length: 16 amino acids. This chain's CDR3 is CASSLAGRSGYNEQFF. The DNA of the CDR3 is TGTGCCAGCAGCTTAGCGGGTCGGTCCGGGTACAATGAGCAGTTCTTC.

The gene calls are TRBV18 and TRBJ2-7; D is ambiguous. V was trimmed by 2 bases and J by 1 base, leaving 6 bases between them. The CDR3 has 13 amino acids. From germline, CDR1 is KGHSH and CDR2 LQKENI. The CDR3 region is CASSPDSSYEQYF. CDR3 bases: TGTGCCAGCTCACCAGATAGTTCCTACGAGCAGTACTTC.

The V and J genes are TRBV2 and TRBJ2-7; 12 nucleotides agree with TRBD2. CDR3 length equals 13 residues. Germline CDR1 SNHLY, CDR2 FYNNEI. V was clipped by 5 bases and J by 7 bases; unmatched bases: 3. CDR3 region: CASSQLAGGEQYF. The CDR3 DNA sequence: TGTGCCAGCAGTCAGCTAGCGGGGGGGGAGCAGTACTTC. Filled out from reference TRBV2 and TRBJ2-7, the complete variable domain reads EPEVTQTPSHQVTQMGQEVILRCVPISNHLYFYWYRQILGQKVEFLVSFYNNEISEKSEIFDDQFSVERPDGSNFTLKIRSTKLEDSAMYFCASSQLAGGEQYFGPGTRLTVT.

This chain joins TRBV18 and TRBJ2-6; 10 bases match TRBD1. Germline trimming cut 3 bases from V and 8 bases from J; bases unmatched to any gene: 1. Germline CDR1 KGHSH, CDR2 LQKENI. This CDR3 has 14 amino acids. CDR3 coding DNA: TGTGCCAGCTCACCGGGACAGGGGACCAACGTCCTGACTTTC. It translates to CASSPGQGTNVLTF.

Here the CDR3 DNA reads TGTGCCAGCAGCCTACAGGGGGACAAGGGCACCATATATTTT. Translated, it gives CASSLQGDKGTIYF. The chain joins TRBV28 to TRBJ1-3; 8 bases match TRBD1. V lost 6 bases and J lost 9; bases outside the gene matches: 10. CDR3 size: 14 residues. Germline CDR1 MDHEN, CDR2 SYDVKM.

This clone was counted once. The chain links TRBV11-2 to TRBJ2-3; 12 nucleotides agree with TRBD2. CDR1 and CDR2 (germline): SGHAT, FQNNGV. The J segment lost 10 bases and the V segment lost 1 base, leaving 9 bases of the junction unmatched. CDR3 length: 16 residues. CDR3 protein: CASSLGTSGAMFAQYF. CDR3 DNA: TGTGCCAGCAGCTTAGGGACTAGCGGGGCGATGTTTGCGCAGTATTTT.

The rearrangement links TRBV15 to TRBJ1-1, with 8 nucleotides matching TRBD1. With V trimmed by 8 bases and J by 1 base, 9 bases remained unmatched. Germline lookup yields CDR1 LNHNV and CDR2 YYDKDF (reference sequence). This CDR3 is 15 amino acids long. CDR3 DNA sequence: TGTGCCACCGCCCGAGACAGGGGAGCGAACACTGAAGCTTTCTTT. Its translation is CATARDRGANTEAFF.

CDR3 residues: CASSTQTGFPPDTQYF. As DNA, the CDR3 is TGTGCCAGTAGTACCCAGACAGGGTTCCCCCCAGATACGCAGTATTTT. The chain couples TRBV19 to TRBJ2-3; 7 nucleotides match TRBD1. Germline loops: CDR1 LNHDA, CDR2 SQIVND (reference sequence). The CDR3 loop spans 16 amino acids. V lost 4 bases to trimming and J lost 4 bases; unmatched junction nucleotides: 11.

As regards this clone: This CDR3 is also generated by other DNA sequences in the sample. The CDR3 DNA reads as TGTGCCAGCAGCACCCGCGGTTCTGGGGCCAACGTCCTGACTTTC. Translated, it gives CASSTRGSGANVLTF. This chain connects TRBV7-2 to TRBJ2-6; D gene uncertain. V gave up 5 bases and J gave up 1 base, with 9 bases separating them. Germline CDR1 reads SGHTA; CDR2 reads FQGNSA. This CDR3 is 15 amino acids long.

CDR3 amino acids: CASSLGQGWGTDTQYF. Here the CDR3 DNA reads TGCGCCAGCAGCTTGGGCCAGGGTTGGGGCACAGATACGCAGTATTTT. The V call is TRBV5-1, the J call TRBJ2-3; D may be TRBD1 (5 bases). The CDR3 sequence is 16 residues long. Germline V gene sequence: CDR1 SGHRS, CDR2 YFSETQ. Trimming shortened V by 0 bases and J by 1 base, and 12 bases separated the two germline ends.